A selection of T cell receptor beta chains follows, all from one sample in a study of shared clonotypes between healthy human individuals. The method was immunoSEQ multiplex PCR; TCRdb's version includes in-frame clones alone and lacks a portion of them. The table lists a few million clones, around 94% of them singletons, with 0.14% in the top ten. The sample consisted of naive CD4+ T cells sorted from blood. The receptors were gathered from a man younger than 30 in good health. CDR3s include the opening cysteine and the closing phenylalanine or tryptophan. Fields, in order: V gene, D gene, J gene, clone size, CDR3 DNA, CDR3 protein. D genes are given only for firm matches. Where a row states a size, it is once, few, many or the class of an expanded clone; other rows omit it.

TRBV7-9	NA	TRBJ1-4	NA	TGTGCCAGCAGCACGAGAGGGGTTCAGAATGAAAAACTGTTTTTT	CASSTRGVQNEKLFF
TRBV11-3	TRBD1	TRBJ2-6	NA	TGTGCCAGCAGCCCGGGGACAGGGACTAACTCTGGGGCCAACGTCCTGACTTTC	CASSPGTGTNSGANVLTF
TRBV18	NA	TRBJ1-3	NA	TGTGCCAGCTCACTTGCCCGACTGGACTCTGGAAACACCATATATTTT	CASSLARLDSGNTIYF
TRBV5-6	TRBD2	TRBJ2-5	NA	TGTGCCAGCAGCTCCGGGAGGGTTCAAGAGACCCAGTACTTC	CASSSGRVQETQYF
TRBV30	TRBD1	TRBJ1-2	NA	TGTGCCTGGAGTGTACTGATAGGGGGCGATAATCGAGATGGCTACACCTTC	CAWSVLIGGDNRDGYTF
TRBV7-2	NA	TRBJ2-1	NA	TGTGCCAGCAGCTTAGGTTTTGGTGCCTACAATGAGCAGTTCTTC	CASSLGFGAYNEQFF
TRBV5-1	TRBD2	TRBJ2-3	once	TGCGCCAGCAGCTTGACTAGCGGGAGGGCAGATACGCAGTATTTT	CASSLTSGRADTQYF
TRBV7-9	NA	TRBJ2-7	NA	TGTGCCAGCAGCCAGGGGCGTACCACCTCCTACGAGCAGTACTTC	CASSQGRTTSYEQYF
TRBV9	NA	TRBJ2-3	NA	TGTGCCAGCAGCGCCGGGACTCTGGGCGCAGATACGCAGTATTTT	CASSAGTLGADTQYF
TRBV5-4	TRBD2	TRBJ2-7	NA	TGTGCCAGCAGCTCGGGACTAGCGATCAACGAGCAGTACTTC	CASSSGLAINEQYF
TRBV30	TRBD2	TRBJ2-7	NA	TGTGCCTGGAGTGTAACACTAGCGAAAACCTACGAGCAGTACTTC	CAWSVTLAKTYEQYF
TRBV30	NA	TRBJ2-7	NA	TGTGCCTGGAGTCTCGGTCAGGGGCCCTACGAGCAGTACTTC	CAWSLGQGPYEQYF
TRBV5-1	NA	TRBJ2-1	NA	TGCGCCAGCAGCTTGGTTCGGCAAGCCTACAATGAGCAGTTCTTC	CASSLVRQAYNEQFF
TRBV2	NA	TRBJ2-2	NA	TGTGCCAGCGGCCCGCCGGCCAAGAACACCGGGGAGCTGTTTTTT	CASGPPAKNTGELFF
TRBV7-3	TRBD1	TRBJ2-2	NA	TGTGCCAGCAGCCTGACAGGGGGCGCGGTCGGGGAGCTGTTTTTT	CASSLTGGAVGELFF
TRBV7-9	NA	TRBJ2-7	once	TGTGCCAGCAGTTTTACTCAAGGGGGCTCCTACGAGCAGTACTTC	CASSFTQGGSYEQYF
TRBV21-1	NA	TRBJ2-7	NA	TGTGCCAGCAGCAAAGGGGGTGGCAGGGGAGGAGACTACGAGCAGTACTTC	CASSKGGGRGGDYEQYF
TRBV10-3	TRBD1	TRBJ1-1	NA	TGTGCCATCAGTGGGACAGGGGTAATGAACACTGAAGCTTTCTTT	CAISGTGVMNTEAFF
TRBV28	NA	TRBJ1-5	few	TGTGCCAGCAGTGGAAATCAGCCCCAGCATTTT	CASSGNQPQHF
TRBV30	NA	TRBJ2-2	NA	TGTGCCTGGAGTCGAAGTAGGCTGAACACCGGGGAGCTGTTTTTT	CAWSRSRLNTGELFF
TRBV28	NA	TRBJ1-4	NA	TGTGCCAGCTGGGGGAGGGGAAAACTGTTTTTT	CASWGRGKLFF
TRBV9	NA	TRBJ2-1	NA	TGTGCCAGCAGCCCCCCGGGCTCCAGTCTTTTCGGCCCTGAGCAGTTCTTC	CASSPPGSSLFGPEQFF
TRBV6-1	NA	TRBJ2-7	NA	TGTGCCAGCAGTGAATTGGGGAAGAGCTTATGGCAGTACTTC	CASSELGKSLWQYF
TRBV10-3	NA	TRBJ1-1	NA	TGTGCCATCAGTGCTTCCTTGATGAACACTGAAGCTTTCTTT	CAISASLMNTEAFF
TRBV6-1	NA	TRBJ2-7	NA	TGTGCCAGCAGTGAAGGGTTAGGGGGGCACGAGCAGTACTTC	CASSEGLGGHEQYF
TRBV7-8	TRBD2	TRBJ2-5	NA	TGTGCCAGCAGCACCGACGGACTAGCGGGAGTGGAGACCCAGTACTTC	CASSTDGLAGVETQYF
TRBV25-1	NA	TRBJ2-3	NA	TGTGCCAGCGGGGGGGACAGCAACACAGATACGCAGTATTTT	CASGGDSNTDTQYF
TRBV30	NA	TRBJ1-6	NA	TGTGCCTGGAGTAGGCAGGACAAACCCTCCGATAGGGTCCACTTT	CAWSRQDKPSDRVHF
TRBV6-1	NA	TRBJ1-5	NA	TGTGCCAGCAGTGGTCAGGGGAGCAATCAGCCCCAGCATTTT	CASSGQGSNQPQHF
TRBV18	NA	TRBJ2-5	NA	TGTGCCAGCTCACCGTCTAGCAGCCAAGAGACCCAGTACTTC	CASSPSSSQETQYF
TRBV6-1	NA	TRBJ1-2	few	TGTGCCAGCGATGGTAAGGAGAGAGCTAACTATGGCTACACCTTC	CASDGKERANYGYTF
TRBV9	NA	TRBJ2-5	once	TGTGCCAGCAGCCCCGGACAGTACCAAGAGACCCAGTACTTC	CASSPGQYQETQYF
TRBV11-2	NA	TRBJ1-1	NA	TGTGCCAGCAGCTCCAGGTCAGGGAACACTGAAGCTTTCTTT	CASSSRSGNTEAFF
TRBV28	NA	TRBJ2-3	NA	TGTGCCAGCAGTAACGGACGGTTGTTGGGGGATACGCAGTATTTT	CASSNGRLLGDTQYF
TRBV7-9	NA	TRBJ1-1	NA	TGTGCCAGCAGCCCTGAAGTGGGAGAAGCTTTCTTT	CASSPEVGEAFF
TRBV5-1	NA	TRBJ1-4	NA	TGCGCCAGCAGCGTGCTCGGTTCGGCAACTAATGAAAAACTGTTTTTT	CASSVLGSATNEKLFF
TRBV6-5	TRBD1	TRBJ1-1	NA	TGTGCCAGCCGACAGGGGAACACTGAAGCTTTCTTT	CASRQGNTEAFF
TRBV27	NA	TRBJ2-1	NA	TGTGCCAGCAGTTCCAATAGCGGCTCCTACAATGAGCAGTTCTTC	CASSSNSGSYNEQFF
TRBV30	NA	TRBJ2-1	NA	TGTGCCTTTAACTCTCCCGGGGGTTCGGGGGAGCAGTTCTTC	CAFNSPGGSGEQFF
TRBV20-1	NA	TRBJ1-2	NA	TGCAGTGCTCAAATGGCCCTTGGCTACACCTTC	CSAQMALGYTF
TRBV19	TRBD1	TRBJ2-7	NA	TGTGCCAGTAGCGGGACGACAGGGATTGCCGAGCAGTACTTC	CASSGTTGIAEQYF
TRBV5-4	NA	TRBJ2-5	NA	TGTGCCAGCAGTTTGCCGGGACCGTCACGGGAGACCCAGTACTTC	CASSLPGPSRETQYF
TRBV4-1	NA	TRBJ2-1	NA	TGCGCCAGCAGCCAAGACCCCTCCAGCAATGAGCAGTTCTTC	CASSQDPSSNEQFF
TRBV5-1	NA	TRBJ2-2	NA	TGCGCCAGCAGCATCACAGGGACGAGCGGGGAGCTGTTTTTT	CASSITGTSGELFF
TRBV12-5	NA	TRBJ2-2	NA	TGTGCTAGTGGTTTGGTGGTAACGGGGGAGCTGTTTTTT	CASGLVVTGELFF
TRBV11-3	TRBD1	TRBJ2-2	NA	TGTGCCAGCAGCTCCTTCGGACAGGGAAGGGGCGGGGAGCTGTTTTTT	CASSSFGQGRGGELFF
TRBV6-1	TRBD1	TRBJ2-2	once	TGTGCCAGCAGTGATAGGGACAGGGGGCTCACCGGGGAGCTGTTTTTT	CASSDRDRGLTGELFF
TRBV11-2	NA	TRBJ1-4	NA	TGTGCCAGCAGTTCATCGGGGGGCGAAATTAAAAAACTGTTTTTT	CASSSSGGEIKKLFF
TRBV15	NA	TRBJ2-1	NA	TGTGCCACCAGCAGAGATTCTGTTCTTGAGCAGTTCTTC	CATSRDSVLEQFF
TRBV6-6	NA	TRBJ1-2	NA	TGTGCCAGCAAGTTGGGCAGCGACTATGGCTACACCTTC	CASKLGSDYGYTF